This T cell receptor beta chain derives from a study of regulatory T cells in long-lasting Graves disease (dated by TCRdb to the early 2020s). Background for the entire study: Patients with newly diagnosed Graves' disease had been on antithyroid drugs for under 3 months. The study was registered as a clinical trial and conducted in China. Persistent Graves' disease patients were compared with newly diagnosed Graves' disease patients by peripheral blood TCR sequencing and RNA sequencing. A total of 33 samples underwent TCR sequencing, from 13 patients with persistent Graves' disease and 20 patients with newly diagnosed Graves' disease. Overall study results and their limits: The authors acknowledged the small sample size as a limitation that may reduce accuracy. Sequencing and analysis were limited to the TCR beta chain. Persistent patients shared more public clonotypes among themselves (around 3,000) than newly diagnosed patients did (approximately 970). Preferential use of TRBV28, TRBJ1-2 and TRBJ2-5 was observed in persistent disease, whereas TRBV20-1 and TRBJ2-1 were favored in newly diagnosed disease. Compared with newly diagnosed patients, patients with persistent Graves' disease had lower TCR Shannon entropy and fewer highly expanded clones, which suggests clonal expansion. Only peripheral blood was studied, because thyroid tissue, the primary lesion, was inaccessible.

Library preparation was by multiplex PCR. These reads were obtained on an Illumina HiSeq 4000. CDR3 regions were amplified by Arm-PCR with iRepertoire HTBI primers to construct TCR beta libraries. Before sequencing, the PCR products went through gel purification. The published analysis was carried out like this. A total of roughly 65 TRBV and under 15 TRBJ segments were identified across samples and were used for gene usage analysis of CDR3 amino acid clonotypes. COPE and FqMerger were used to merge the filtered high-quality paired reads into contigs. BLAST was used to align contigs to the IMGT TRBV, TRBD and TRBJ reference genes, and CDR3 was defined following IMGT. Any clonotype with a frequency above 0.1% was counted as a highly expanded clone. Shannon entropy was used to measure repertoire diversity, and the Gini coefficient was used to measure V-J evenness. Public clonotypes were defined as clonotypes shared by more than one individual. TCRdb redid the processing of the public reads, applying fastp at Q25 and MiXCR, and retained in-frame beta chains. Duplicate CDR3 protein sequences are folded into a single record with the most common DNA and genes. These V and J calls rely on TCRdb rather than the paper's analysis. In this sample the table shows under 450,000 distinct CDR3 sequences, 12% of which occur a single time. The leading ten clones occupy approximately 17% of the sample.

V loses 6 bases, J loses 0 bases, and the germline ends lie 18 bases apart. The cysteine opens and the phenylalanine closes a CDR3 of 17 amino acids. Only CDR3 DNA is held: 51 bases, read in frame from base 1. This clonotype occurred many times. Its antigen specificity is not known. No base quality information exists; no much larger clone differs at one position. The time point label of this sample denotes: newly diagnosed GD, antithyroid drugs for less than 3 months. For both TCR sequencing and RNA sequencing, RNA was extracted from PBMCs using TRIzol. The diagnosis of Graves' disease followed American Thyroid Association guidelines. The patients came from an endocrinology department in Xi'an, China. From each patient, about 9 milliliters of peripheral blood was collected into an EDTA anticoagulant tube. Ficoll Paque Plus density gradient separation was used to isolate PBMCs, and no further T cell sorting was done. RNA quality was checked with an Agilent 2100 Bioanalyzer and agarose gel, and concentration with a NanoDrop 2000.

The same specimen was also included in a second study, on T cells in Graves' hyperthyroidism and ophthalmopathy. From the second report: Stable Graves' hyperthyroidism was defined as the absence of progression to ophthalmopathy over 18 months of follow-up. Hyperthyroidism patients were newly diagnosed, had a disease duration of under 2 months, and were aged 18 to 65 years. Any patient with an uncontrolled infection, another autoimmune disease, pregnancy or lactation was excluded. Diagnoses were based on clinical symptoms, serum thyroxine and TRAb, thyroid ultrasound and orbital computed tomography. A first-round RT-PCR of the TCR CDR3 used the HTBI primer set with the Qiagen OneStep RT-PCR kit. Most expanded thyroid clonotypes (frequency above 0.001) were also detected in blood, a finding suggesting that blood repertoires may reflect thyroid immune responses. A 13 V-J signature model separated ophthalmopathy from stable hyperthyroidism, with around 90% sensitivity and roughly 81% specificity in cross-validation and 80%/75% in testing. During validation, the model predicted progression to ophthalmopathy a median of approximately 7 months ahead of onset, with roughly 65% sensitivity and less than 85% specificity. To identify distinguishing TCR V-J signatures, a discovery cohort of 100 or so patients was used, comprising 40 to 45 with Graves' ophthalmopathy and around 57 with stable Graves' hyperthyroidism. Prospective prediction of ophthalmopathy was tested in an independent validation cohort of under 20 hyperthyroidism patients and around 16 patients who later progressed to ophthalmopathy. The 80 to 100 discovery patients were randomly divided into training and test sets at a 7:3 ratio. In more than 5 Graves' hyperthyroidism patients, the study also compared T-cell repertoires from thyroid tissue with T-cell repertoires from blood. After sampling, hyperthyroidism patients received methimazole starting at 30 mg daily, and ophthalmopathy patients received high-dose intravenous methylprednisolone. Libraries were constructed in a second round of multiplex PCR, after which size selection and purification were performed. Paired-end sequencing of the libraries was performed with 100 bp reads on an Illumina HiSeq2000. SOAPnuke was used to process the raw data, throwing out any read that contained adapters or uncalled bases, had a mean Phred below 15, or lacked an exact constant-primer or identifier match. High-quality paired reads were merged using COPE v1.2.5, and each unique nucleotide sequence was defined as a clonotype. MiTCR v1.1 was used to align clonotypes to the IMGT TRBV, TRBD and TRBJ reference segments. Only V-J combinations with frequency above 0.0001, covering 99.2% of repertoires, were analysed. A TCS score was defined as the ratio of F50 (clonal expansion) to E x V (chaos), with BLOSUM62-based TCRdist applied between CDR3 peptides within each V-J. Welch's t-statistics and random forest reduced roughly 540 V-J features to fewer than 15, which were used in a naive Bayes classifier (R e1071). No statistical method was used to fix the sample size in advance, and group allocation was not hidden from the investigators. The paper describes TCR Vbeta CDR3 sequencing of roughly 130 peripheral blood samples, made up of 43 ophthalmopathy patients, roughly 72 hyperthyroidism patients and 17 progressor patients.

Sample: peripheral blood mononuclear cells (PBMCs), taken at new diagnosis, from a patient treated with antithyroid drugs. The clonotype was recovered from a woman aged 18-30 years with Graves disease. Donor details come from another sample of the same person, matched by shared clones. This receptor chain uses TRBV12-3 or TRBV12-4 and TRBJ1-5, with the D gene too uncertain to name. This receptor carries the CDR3 CASSPGRLRYSNQPQHF. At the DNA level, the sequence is TGTGCCAGCAGCCCCGGGAGGCTGAGGTATAGCAATCAGCCCCAGCATTTT.